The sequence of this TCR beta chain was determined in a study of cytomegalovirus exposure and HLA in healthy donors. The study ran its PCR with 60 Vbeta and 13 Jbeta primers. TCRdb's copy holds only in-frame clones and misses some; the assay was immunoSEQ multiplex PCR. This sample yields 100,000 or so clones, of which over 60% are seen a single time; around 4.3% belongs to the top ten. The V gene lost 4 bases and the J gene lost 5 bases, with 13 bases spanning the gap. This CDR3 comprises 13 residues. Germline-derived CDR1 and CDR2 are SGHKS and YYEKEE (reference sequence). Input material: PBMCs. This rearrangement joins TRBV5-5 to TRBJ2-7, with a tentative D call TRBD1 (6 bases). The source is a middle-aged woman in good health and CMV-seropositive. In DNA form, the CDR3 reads TGTGCCAGCAGCGCCTCGACAGGCCACGAGCAGTACTTC. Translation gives CASSASTGHEQYF.